This T cell receptor beta chain was recovered during a study of CDR3 diversity in severe acne. This clonotype has only one observation. TCRdb re-called the PCR reads through MiXCR, storing one row per CDR3 protein. The sample lists under 95,000 distinct CDR3 sequences; over 45% were seen once. The length of the CDR3 is 15 residues. V lost 5 bases, J lost 10 bases, and 9 bases stayed unmatched. CDR1 is SNHLY and CDR2 is FYNNEI in the germline V gene. What was sequenced was blood. The chain couples TRBV2 to TRBJ1-6; TRBD1 aligns across 9 bases. The TCR originated in a male donor in good health, serving as a control. The CDR3 DNA reads as TGTGCCAGCAGTAATGGGGACAGGGCGAGATCACCCCTCCACTTT. Its translation is CASSNGDRARSPLHF. The variable domain in full, with the rest retrieved from reference TRBV2 and TRBJ1-6, is EPEVTQTPSHQVTQMGQEVILRCVPISNHLYFYWYRQILGQKVEFLVSFYNNEISEKSEIFDDQFSVERPDGSNFTLKIRSTKLEDSAMYFCASSNGDRARSPLHFGNGTRLTVT.